Each of the 32 T cell receptor beta chains below was sequenced from the same sample in a study of blood T cell repertoires in COVID-19. Method: immunoSEQ multiplex PCR; TCRdb's copy keeps in-frame clones and lacks some. The sample consists of 200,000 to 250,000 clones, roughly nine tenths of them appearing once. The sample was PBMCs or T cells enriched from blood (not recorded which). These receptors all stem from a woman between 45 and 65 years old in a cohort exposed to, infected with or recovered from COVID-19 (not recorded which).

This chain uses TRBV3-1 (or the pseudogene TRBV3-2) with TRBJ2-7; 8 positions agree with TRBD1. Germline CDR1 reads LGHDT; CDR2 reads YNNKEL (reference sequence). This CDR3 spans 16 amino acids. Germline trimming cut 2 bases from V and 1 base from J; bases unmatched to any gene: 7. The CDR3, as DNA: TGTGCCAGCAGCCAACGCAGGGGGCAAATTTCCTACGAGCAGTACTTC. Translating it yields CASSQRRGQISYEQYF.

The J gene is TRBJ2-2, the V gene TRBV6-2 or TRBV6-3; tentatively, D is TRBD1 (6 bases). The V gene lost 0 bases and the J gene lost 5 bases, with 16 bases spanning the gap. The V gene's germline CDR1 is MNHEY and CDR2 SVGEGT. This CDR3 region has 17 residues. CDR3 protein: CASSYSIQGSGTGELFF. The CDR3, as DNA: TGTGCCAGCAGTTACTCGATACAGGGAAGTGGTACCGGGGAGCTGTTTTTT.

As DNA, the CDR3 is TGTGCCAGCAGCTTAGTTTGGGACTCAGAGACCCAGTACTTC. As protein: CASSLVWDSETQYF. The chain carries TRBV7-2 and TRBJ2-5; possibly TRBD2 for D (6 bases). This CDR3 is 14 amino acids long. Germline V gene sequence: CDR1 SGHTA, CDR2 FQGNSA. Trimming took off 1 base at V and 4 bases at J, with 10 bases between the two ends.

This chain uses TRBV5-6 with TRBJ1-2; D possibly corresponds to TRBD1 (5 bases). This CDR3 region has 14 residues. V lost 2 bases and J lost 3, with 11 bases in between. From germline, CDR1 is SGHDT and CDR2 YYEEEE. In DNA form, the CDR3 reads TGTGCCAGCAGCTTTCAGGGTTCTGACTATGGCTACACCTTC. The encoded protein is CASSFQGSDYGYTF.

The chain carries TRBV7-6 and TRBJ2-1; 7 nucleotides match TRBD1. Germline V lookup: CDR1 SGHVS, CDR2 FNYEAQ. The CDR3 covers 15 residues. With V trimmed by 5 bases and J by 6 bases, 10 bases remained unmatched. This CDR3 reads CASSPVSRDSNEQFF. DNA for the CDR3: TGTGCCAGCAGCCCCGTCTCCCGGGACAGCAATGAGCAGTTCTTC. Full variable domain (rest looked up from reference TRBV7-6 and TRBJ2-1): GAGVSQSPRYKVTKRGQDVALRCDPISGHVSLYWYRQALGQGPEFLTYFNYEAQQDKSGLPNDRFSAERPEGSISTLTIQRTEQRDSAMYRCASSPVSRDSNEQFFGPGTRLTVL.

This clone was seen a single time. This sequence joins TRBV27 and TRBJ1-3; D may be TRBD1 (5 bases). Germline loops: CDR1 MNHEY, CDR2 SMNVEV (reference sequence). Deletions cut 4 bases from V and 0 bases from J, with 13 bases between. The CDR3 covers 16 residues. CDR3 nucleotides: TGTGCCAGCAGTTCTCTCAGGGTCCCCTCTGGAAACACCATATATTTT. Translation gives CASSSLRVPSGNTIYF.

V usage is TRBV2 and J usage is TRBJ1-2, with TRBD1 as a possible D gene (5 bases). The CDR3 has 13 residues. V shed 5 bases and J shed 3 bases, with 10 bases lying between them. CDR1 and CDR2 (germline): SNHLY, FYNNEI. The CDR3 region is CASSPDKDYGYTF. The CDR3 coding sequence is TGTGCCAGCAGTCCGGACAAGGACTATGGCTACACCTTC.

V and J are TRBV6-4 and TRBJ2-2; TRBD2 aligns across 7 bases. V was clipped by 6 bases and J by 5 bases; unmatched bases: 6. Germline V gives CDR1 MRHNA, CDR2 SNTAGT. The CDR3 sequence is 14 residues long. CDR3 residues: CASRNPGGTGELFF. In DNA, the CDR3 is TGTGCCAGCAGAAACCCCGGGGGGACCGGGGAGCTGTTTTTT.

The chain couples TRBV11-2 to TRBJ2-4, with 7 nucleotides matching TRBD1. CDR3 length: 18 residues. The germline V gene encodes CDR1 SGHAT and CDR2 FQNNGV. Germline trimming cut 0 bases from V and 0 bases from J; bases unmatched to any gene: 8. The CDR3 region is CASSLDWTGVLAKNIQYF. CDR3 DNA: TGTGCCAGCAGCTTAGACTGGACAGGAGTGCTAGCCAAAAACATTCAGTACTTC.

DNA of the CDR3: TGTGCCAGCAGTTACACCGGGACAGCGTCCTACGAGCAGTACTTC. It translates to CASSYTGTASYEQYF. The rearrangement links TRBV6-5 to TRBJ2-7, with TRBD1 matching over 7 bases. The CDR3 is 15 amino acids. The ends lost 2 bases at V and 1 base at J; junction bases unmatched: 5. CDR1 is MNHEY and CDR2 is SVGAGI in the germline V gene.

The chain recombines TRBV7-6 with TRBJ2-1; 13 bases fit TRBD2. CDR1 is SGHVS, CDR2 FNYEAQ, per germline. J lost 2 bases, V lost 3 bases, and 1 base had no gene match. CDR3 length: 16 amino acids. This CDR3 is CASSLTSGGTYNEQFF. The DNA of the CDR3 is TGTGCCAGCAGCTTGACTAGCGGGGGGACCTACAATGAGCAGTTCTTC. Full variable domain (missing parts from reference TRBV7-6 and TRBJ2-1): GAGVSQSPRYKVTKRGQDVALRCDPISGHVSLYWYRQALGQGPEFLTYFNYEAQQDKSGLPNDRFSAERPEGSISTLTIQRTEQRDSAMYRCASSLTSGGTYNEQFFGPGTRLTVL.

The chain employs TRBV6-2 or TRBV6-3 and TRBJ1-5; 12 bases are a match to TRBD1. The CDR3 spans 14 residues. J was trimmed by 7 bases and V by 5 bases; bases with no gene match: 3. Germline CDR1 reads MNHEY; CDR2 reads SVGEGT. CDR3 sequence (DNA): TGTGCCAGCAGTGGGACAGGGGGCGTACAGCCCCAGCATTTT. This sequence encodes CASSGTGGVQPQHF.

This clone was recorded a few times. The gene calls are TRBV5-6 and TRBJ1-1; 7 bases fit TRBD1. The CDR3 contains 15 residues. V was pared by 3 bases and J by 0 bases, with 5 bases of the junction left unmatched. CDR1 is SGHDT, CDR2 YYEEEE, per germline. CDR3 DNA sequence: TGTGCCAGCAGCTCGACAGGGAACTTGAACACTGAAGCTTTCTTT. Encoded protein: CASSSTGNLNTEAFF.

The chain is built from TRBV7-2 and TRBJ1-6; 8 bases align to TRBD1. This CDR3 spans 15 amino acids. J gave up 10 bases and V 0 bases, and 5 bases lay outside the gene matches. Germline V gene lookup returns CDR1 SGHTA and CDR2 FQGNSA. The CDR3 here is CASSLAGTGRSPLHF. CDR3 sequence (DNA): TGTGCCAGCAGCTTAGCGGGGACAGGCCGATCACCCCTCCACTTT.

The V gene is TRBV7-2, the J gene TRBJ2-2, with TRBD1 matching 7 bases. CDR1 and CDR2 from the germline V gene are SGHTA and FQGNSA. The junction had 4 bases not matched to a gene; V was cut back by 5 bases and J by 4 bases. This CDR3 region has 14 residues. The CDR3 region is CASSRAGGTGELFF. The CDR3 DNA reads as TGTGCCAGCAGCCGCGCAGGGGGCACCGGGGAGCTGTTTTTT.

J is TRBJ1-4 and V is TRBV9; D perhaps matches TRBD1 (6 bases). The CDR3 is made up of 16 amino acids. The V gene's germline CDR1 is SGDLS and CDR2 YYNGEE. V dropped 5 bases and J dropped 5 bases, with 19 bases sitting between them. In nucleotides, the CDR3 is TGTGCCAGCAGTCTTGACAGGCTTGCAATCAATGAAAAACTGTTTTTT. Translation: CASSLDRLAINEKLFF.

The chain combines TRBV7-8 with TRBJ1-2; possible D gene TRBD1, 6 bases. The CDR3 runs 17 residues. Trimming removed 1 base at V and 1 base at J, with 16 bases between. Germline lookup yields CDR1 SGHVS and CDR2 FQNEAQ. The CDR3 loop is CASSLDSRDRLNYGYTF. The CDR3 coding sequence is TGTGCCAGCAGCTTAGACTCTCGAGACAGGCTTAACTATGGCTACACCTTC.

The V and J genes are TRBV15 and TRBJ1-4; 11 bases match TRBD1. CDR3 length equals 15 residues. The junction had 3 bases not matched to a gene; V was cut back by 3 bases and J by 6 bases. Germline V gene data show CDR1 as LNHNV and CDR2 as YYDKDF (reference sequence). The CDR3 region is CATSSRDRGDEKLFF. CDR3 DNA: TGTGCCACCAGCAGTCGGGACAGGGGGGATGAAAAACTGTTTTTT. Using reference TRBV15 and TRBJ1-4 for the parts outside the CDR3, the full variable domain is DAMVIQNPRYQVTQFGKPVTLSCSQTLNHNVMYWYQQKSSQAPKLLFHYYDKDFNNEADTPDNFQSRRPNTSFCFLDIRSPGLGDTAMYLCATSSRDRGDEKLFFGSGTQLSVL.

The chain carries TRBV5-1 and TRBJ2-5; possible D gene TRBD1, 5 bases. In germline, CDR1 is SGHRS, CDR2 YFSETQ. Trimming shortened V by 2 bases and J by 3 bases, and 11 bases separated the two germline ends. The CDR3 runs to 14 residues. CDR3: CASSLRGSEETQYF. The CDR3, as DNA: TGCGCCAGCAGCTTAAGGGGTTCGGAAGAGACCCAGTACTTC.

This clone was observed a handful of times. The J gene is TRBJ2-3, the V gene TRBV10-3, with 12 bases identical to TRBD2. The germline CDR1 and CDR2 sequences are ENHRY and SYGVKD. The CDR3 runs 15 residues. Trimming removed 4 bases from V and 4 bases from J; junction bases left unmatched: 3. The chain's CDR3 is CAISVASGGADTQYF. Here the CDR3 DNA reads TGTGCCATCAGTGTGGCTAGCGGGGGGGCAGATACGCAGTATTTT.

The gene calls are TRBV5-5 and TRBJ2-7; D may be TRBD1 (7 bases). Germline CDR1 SGHKS, CDR2 YYEKEE (reference sequence). The germline V and J ends were trimmed by 0 bases and 7 bases, with 17 bases remaining between them. The CDR3 is 15 amino acids. The DNA of the CDR3 is TGTGCCAGCAGCTTGGCCGAAGACAGGGCGGGGGAGCAGTACTTC. This codes for CASSLAEDRAGEQYF.

The V and J genes are TRBV7-9 and TRBJ1-2; TRBD1 agrees at 8 bases. V was pared by 0 bases and J by 4 bases, with 4 bases of the junction left unmatched. The CDR3 runs 15 residues. Germline loops: CDR1 SEHNR, CDR2 FQNEAQ (reference sequence). DNA of the CDR3: TGTGCCAGCAGCTTAGCAGTGGACAGGGCCTATGGCTACACCTTC. It codes for CASSLAVDRAYGYTF.

V gene TRBV9 combines with J gene TRBJ2-1; maybe TRBD2 (5 bases). The V gene's germline CDR1 is SGDLS and CDR2 YYNGEE. V lost 4 bases to trimming and J lost 0 bases, with 14 bases between them. The CDR3 contains 16 residues. Written as DNA, the CDR3 is TGTGCCAGCAGCCCTAAGTGGGGAGACTCCTACAATGAGCAGTTCTTC. This codes for CASSPKWGDSYNEQFF.

The chain is built from TRBV7-6 and TRBJ2-2; possible D gene TRBD2, 6 bases. The length of the CDR3 is 18 residues. The germline V and J ends were trimmed by 4 bases and 5 bases, with 23 bases remaining between them. Germline V lookup: CDR1 SGHVS, CDR2 FNYEAQ. CDR3 protein: CASSSSDYLTSPTGELFF. In nucleotides, the CDR3 is TGTGCCAGCAGCTCCTCCGACTACCTGACTAGTCCGACCGGGGAGCTGTTTTTT.

The rearrangement joins TRBV25-1 to TRBJ2-1, with 8 bases aligning to TRBD2. In germline, CDR1 is MGHDK, CDR2 SYGVNS. The CDR3 loop spans 15 amino acids. V was pared by 5 bases and J by 8 bases, with 11 bases of the junction left unmatched. This CDR3 is CASSWKRGTDDEQFF. CDR3 DNA sequence: TGTGCCAGCAGTTGGAAGCGGGGGACCGACGATGAGCAGTTCTTC.

The sample holds a few counts of this clone. CDR3 region: CASSPGHPRGNTIYF. For the CDR3, the DNA is TGCGCCAGCAGCCCCGGACACCCGAGGGGAAACACCATATATTTT. The chain joins TRBV5-1 to TRBJ1-3; D possibly corresponds to TRBD1 (5 bases). CDR1 is SGHRS and CDR2 is YFSETQ in the germline V gene. The ends were cut back, 4 bases at V and 4 bases at J, with 15 bases in the middle. This CDR3 contains 15 residues.

The rearrangement links TRBV3-1 (or the pseudogene TRBV3-2) to TRBJ2-5, with D tentatively TRBD2 (6 bases). The V gene lost 4 bases and the J gene lost 0 bases, with 12 bases spanning the gap. This CDR3 has 15 amino acids. The V gene's germline CDR1 is LGHDT and CDR2 YNNKEL (reference sequence). The CDR3 DNA follows: TGTGCCAGCAGCCGAGGGACTTTAGACCAAGAGACCCAGTACTTC. Its protein product is CASSRGTLDQETQYF.

This clone has a handful of counts. The chain joins TRBV2 to TRBJ1-2; D call uncertain. The germline V and J ends were trimmed by 5 bases and 2 bases, with 12 bases remaining between them. CDR1 SNHLY and CDR2 FYNNEI come from the germline V gene. This CDR3 is built from 14 residues. In nucleotides, the CDR3 is TGTGCCAGCAGTATTCTCCATAGCAACTATGGCTACACCTTC. Its translation: CASSILHSNYGYTF.

This sequence joins TRBV9 and TRBJ2-7, with D possibly TRBD1 on 5 matching bases. The CDR3 is made up of 13 amino acids. The germline V and J ends were trimmed by 0 bases and 3 bases, with 7 bases remaining between them. From germline, CDR1 is SGDLS and CDR2 YYNGEE. CDR3 coding DNA: TGTGCCAGCAGCGTAGCAGACAGCTACGAGCAGTACTTC. Translating gives CASSVADSYEQYF.

The J gene is TRBJ1-1, the V gene TRBV7-3; D possibly corresponds to TRBD1 (6 bases). Between the trimmed V and J ends, which lost 4 bases and 1 base, there was a span of 7 bases. Germline CDR1 SGHTA, CDR2 FQGTGA. The CDR3 runs to 13 residues. This chain's CDR3 is CASSSQGNTEAFF. The CDR3 DNA sequence: TGTGCCAGCAGCTCACAGGGGAACACTGAAGCTTTCTTT.

The count of this clone is one. The chain combines TRBV20-1 with TRBJ2-1; a possible D gene is TRBD1 (5 bases). Germline CDR1 reads DFQATT; CDR2 reads SNEGSKA (reference sequence). The CDR3 runs 10 residues. V gave up 5 bases and J gave up 15 bases, with 14 bases separating them. DNA for the CDR3: TGCAGTGCTTCCAGACAGCACCGGTTCTTC. Translated, it gives CSASRQHRFF.

The chain uses TRBV12-5 and TRBJ1-5; D is uncertain. This CDR3 is 13 amino acids long. The germline V and J ends were trimmed by 5 bases and 4 bases, with 9 bases remaining between them. Per germline, CDR1 LGHNT and CDR2 FRNRAP. The CDR3 DNA is TGTGCTAGTGGTGGAGAGGGAAATCAGCCCCAGCATTTT. Protein: CASGGEGNQPQHF.